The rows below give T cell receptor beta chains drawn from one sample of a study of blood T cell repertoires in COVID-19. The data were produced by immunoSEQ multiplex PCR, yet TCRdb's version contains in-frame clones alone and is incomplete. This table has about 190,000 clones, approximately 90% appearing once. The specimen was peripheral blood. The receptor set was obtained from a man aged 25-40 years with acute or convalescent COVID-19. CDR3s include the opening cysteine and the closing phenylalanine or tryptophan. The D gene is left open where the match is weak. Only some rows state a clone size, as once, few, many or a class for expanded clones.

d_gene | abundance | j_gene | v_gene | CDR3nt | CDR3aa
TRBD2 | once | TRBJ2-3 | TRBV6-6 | TGTGCCAGCAGTTGGGGACTAGCAGATACGCAGTATTTT | CASSWGLADTQYF
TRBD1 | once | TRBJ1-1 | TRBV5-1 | TGCGCCAGCAGCCATCGGACAGGACGGAACACTGAAGCTTTCTTT | CASSHRTGRNTEAFF
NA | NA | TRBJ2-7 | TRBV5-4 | TGTGCCAGCAGTAGAGGACAGACCTACGAGCAGTACTTC | CASSRGQTYEQYF
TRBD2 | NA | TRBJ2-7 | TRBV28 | TGTGCCAGCAGTTTGGGAACTAGCGGGGCCTACGAGCAGTACTTC | CASSLGTSGAYEQYF
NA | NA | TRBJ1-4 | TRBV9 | TGTGCCAGCAGCGTAGCAGGTCTTAATGAAAAACTGTTTTTT | CASSVAGLNEKLFF
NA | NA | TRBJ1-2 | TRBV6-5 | TGTGCCAGCAGTTACGGAGGAGGGGCTAGCTATGGCTACACCTTC | CASSYGGGASYGYTF
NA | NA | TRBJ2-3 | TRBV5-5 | TGTGCCAGCCCGGGCGGGGTCACAGATACGCAGTATTTT | CASPGGVTDTQYF
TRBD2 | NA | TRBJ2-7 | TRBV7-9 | TGTGCCAGCAGCTTAATAGCAGGGAGGGGTTCCTACGAGCAGTACTTC | CASSLIAGRGSYEQYF
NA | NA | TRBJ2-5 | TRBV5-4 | TGTGCCAGCAGCCAGGGACACATCCAAGAGACCCAGTACTTC | CASSQGHIQETQYF
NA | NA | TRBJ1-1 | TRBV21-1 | TGTGCCAGCAGCAAACAATCCCAATTCGGACAGGGTGTACGAGTGCACACTGAAGCTTTCTTT | CASSKQSQFGQGVRVHTEAFF
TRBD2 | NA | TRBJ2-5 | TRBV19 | TGTGCCAGTAGTAGTCTAGCGGGGGGTCAAGAGACCCAGTACTTC | CASSSLAGGQETQYF
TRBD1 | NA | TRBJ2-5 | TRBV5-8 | TGTGCCAGCAGCGGTGGGACAGGGGCGAAGGAGACCCAGTACTTC | CASSGGTGAKETQYF
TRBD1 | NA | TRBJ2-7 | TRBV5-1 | TGCGCCAGCAGCTTGTTGGGACAGGGGTTCTACGAGCAGTACTTC | CASSLLGQGFYEQYF
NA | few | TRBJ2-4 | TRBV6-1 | TGTGCCAGCAGTGAAATGTCCGTAGCCAAAAACATTCAGTACTTC | CASSEMSVAKNIQYF
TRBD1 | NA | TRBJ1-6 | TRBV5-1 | TGCGCCAGCAGCTTGGTAGGGACAGGGGATTCACCCCTCCACTTT | CASSLVGTGDSPLHF
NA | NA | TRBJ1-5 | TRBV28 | TGTGCCAGCAGTTCCACCGCAGGGCCTCAGCCCCAGCATTTT | CASSSTAGPQPQHF
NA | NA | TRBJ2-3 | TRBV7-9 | TGTGCCAGCAGCACGACGGGAGAAAACACAGATACGCAGTATTTT | CASSTTGENTDTQYF
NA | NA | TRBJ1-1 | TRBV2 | TGTGCCAGCAGCGTAAAGGGGGGGACTGAAGCTTTCTTT | CASSVKGGTEAFF
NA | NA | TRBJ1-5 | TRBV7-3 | TGTGCCAGCAGCCAAAGTACGGATCAGCCCCAGCATTTT | CASSQSTDQPQHF
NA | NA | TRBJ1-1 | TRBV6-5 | TGTGCCACATTGGGGCACACTGAAGCTTTCTTT | CATLGHTEAFF
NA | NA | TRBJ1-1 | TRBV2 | TGTGCCAGCAGCAGGGATGTTGGAGCTTTCTTT | CASSRDVGAFF
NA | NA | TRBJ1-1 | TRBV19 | TGTGCCAGTAGTCGTTACAGGGAAGGAAGGACTGAAGCTTTCTTT | CASSRYREGRTEAFF
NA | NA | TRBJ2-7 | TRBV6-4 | TGTGCCAGCAGTGACTGGTGCAGGGGTCCCATAGACTACGAGCAGTACTTC | CASSDWCRGPIDYEQYF
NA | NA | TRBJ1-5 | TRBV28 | TGTGCCAGCGCCGCGAGGGGGGGGATACGCAATCAGCCCCAGCATTTT | CASAARGGIRNQPQHF
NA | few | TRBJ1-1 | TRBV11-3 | TGTGCCAGCAGTAAGAACCACAGGGTGAACACTGAAGCTTTCTTT | CASSKNHRVNTEAFF
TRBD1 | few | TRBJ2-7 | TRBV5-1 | TGCGCCAGCAGCTTGGAGATGGACAGGCCCTACGAGCAGTACTTC | CASSLEMDRPYEQYF
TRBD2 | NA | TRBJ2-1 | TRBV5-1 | TGCGCCAGCAGCTTGCCCTTAGCGGGGGGCTCCTACAATGAGCAGTTCTTC | CASSLPLAGGSYNEQFF
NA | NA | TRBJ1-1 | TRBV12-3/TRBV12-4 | TGTGCCAGCAGTTTGGCTTTTGAAGCTTTCTTT | CASSLAFEAFF
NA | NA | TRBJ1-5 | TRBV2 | TGTGCCACTACCGGGGAATGGGCGAAGCCCCAGCATTTT | CATTGEWAKPQHF
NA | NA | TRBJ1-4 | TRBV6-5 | TGTGCCACATCTTCAGGGGAGACTAATGAAAAACTGTTTTTT | CATSSGETNEKLFF
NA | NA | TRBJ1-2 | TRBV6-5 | TGTGCCGGACTCCGGGACACCGCTTTTGGCTACACCTTC | CAGLRDTAFGYTF
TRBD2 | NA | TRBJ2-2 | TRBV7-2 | TGTGCCAGCAGCCCGCGGACTAGCGAGAACACCGGGGAGCTGTTTTTT | CASSPRTSENTGELFF
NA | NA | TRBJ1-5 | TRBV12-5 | TGTGCTAGAGGACTCCTAACCACCAGCCGCTATAGCAATCAGCCCCAGCATTTT | CARGLLTTSRYSNQPQHF
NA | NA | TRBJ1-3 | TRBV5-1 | TGCGCCAGCTCTTGGGGGGCTGGAAACACCATATATTTT | CASSWGAGNTIYF
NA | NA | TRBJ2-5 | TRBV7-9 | TGTGCCAGCAGCTCCCACAGGGTCGGTATGAAGACCCAGTACTTC | CASSSHRVGMKTQYF
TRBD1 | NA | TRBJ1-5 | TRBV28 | TGTGCCAGCAGTGGGACAGGGGGCAGGCAGCCCCAGCATTTT | CASSGTGGRQPQHF
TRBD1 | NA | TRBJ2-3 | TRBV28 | TGTGCCAGCAGTTCATTCCGGGACAGGGGGGCAGATACGCAGTATTTT | CASSSFRDRGADTQYF
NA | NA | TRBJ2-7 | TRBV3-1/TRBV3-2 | TGTGCCAGCAGCCCAACAGGGACCTACGAGCAGTACTTC | CASSPTGTYEQYF
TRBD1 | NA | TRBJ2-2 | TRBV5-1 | TGCGCCAGCAGCTTTCTGACGGGACAGGCTTTTAACACCGGGGAGCTGTTTTTT | CASSFLTGQAFNTGELFF
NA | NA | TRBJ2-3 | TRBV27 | TGTGCCAGCAGTTTCACCCACCAGGTTGATACGCAGTATTTT | CASSFTHQVDTQYF
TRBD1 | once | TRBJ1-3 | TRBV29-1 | TGCAGCGTCGCTTCTAGACAGGGTGGTAACACCATATATTTT | CSVASRQGGNTIYF
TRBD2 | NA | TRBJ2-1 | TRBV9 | TGTGCCAGCACAGCGGGAGGGCCGAGGAATGAGCAGTTCTTC | CASTAGGPRNEQFF
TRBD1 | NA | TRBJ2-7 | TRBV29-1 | TGCAGCGGCGGGGACAGGGGCTCCTACGAGCAGTACTTC | CSGGDRGSYEQYF
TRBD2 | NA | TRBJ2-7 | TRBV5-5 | TGTGCCAGCAGCTTGGCCGGGACTAGCGGGTACGAGCAGTACTTC | CASSLAGTSGYEQYF
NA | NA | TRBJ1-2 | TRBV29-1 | TGCAGCGTGCGAGGCATCTATGGCTACACCTTC | CSVRGIYGYTF
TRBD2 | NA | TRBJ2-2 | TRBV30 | TGTGCCTGGAGTCCCGGACTAGCGGGAGGTGTGCTGTTTTTT | CAWSPGLAGGVLFF
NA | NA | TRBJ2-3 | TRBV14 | TGTGCCAGCAGCCCCCTCCCGGGGGATTACACAGATACGCAGTATTTT | CASSPLPGDYTDTQYF
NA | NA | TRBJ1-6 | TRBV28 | TGTGCCAGCAGTTCCCCCTTGACAGCTAGCTCCTATAATTCACCCCTCCACTTT | CASSSPLTASSYNSPLHF
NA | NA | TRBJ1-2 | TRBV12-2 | TGTGCAAGTCGCTTAGCAAGACAGGGCGACTATGGCTACACCTTC | CASRLARQGDYGYTF
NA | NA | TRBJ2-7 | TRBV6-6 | TGTGCCAGCAGTCAACCTGGGGGGGGCTCAAGCTCCTACGAGCAGTACTTC | CASSQPGGGSSSYEQYF
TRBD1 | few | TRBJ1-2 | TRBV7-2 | TGTGCCAGCAGCTTATACTATACAGGGGTTGAGTACGGCTACACCTTC | CASSLYYTGVEYGYTF
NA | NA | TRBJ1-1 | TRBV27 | TGTGCCAGCAGGGGGTTCGGTGGGAGGGACACTGAAGCTTTCTTT | CASRGFGGRDTEAFF
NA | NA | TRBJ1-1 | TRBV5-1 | TGCGCCAGCAGCCCGGGACATACGAACACTGAAGCTTTCTTT | CASSPGHTNTEAFF
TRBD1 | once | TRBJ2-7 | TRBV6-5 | TGTGCCAGCAGCCGATCGACAGGGTACTACGAGCAGTACTTC | CASSRSTGYYEQYF
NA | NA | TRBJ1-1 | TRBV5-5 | TGTGCCAGCAGCTTGAGCAGGGCGAACACTGAAGCTTTCTTT | CASSLSRANTEAFF